This T cell receptor (beta chain) was recovered during a study of vaccination effects on CD4 cells after COVID-19. Note on this clone: Its target is unknown.

Antigen-specific CD4+ T cells were first expanded with viral peptide pools by the ViraFEST assay and only then sequenced. It was after roughly ten days of culture that CD4+ T cells were isolated. Some clones are missing from TCRdb's copy, which holds only in-frame ones; the method was immunoSEQ multiplex PCR. The data show about 20,000 clones, approximately 63% seen once. Germline V CDR1 and CDR2: MNHNS, SASEGT. The V gene end was trimmed by 6 bases and the J gene end by 5 bases; junction bases not matched to a gene: 6. The length of the CDR3 is 16 residues. The rearrangement uses TRBV6-1 and TRBJ2-2; TRBD2 matches 13 bases. This specimen was CD4+ T cells from PBMCs cultured with HCoV-229E spike peptides, taken before COVID-19 vaccination. This clonotype was sampled from a human donor who received a COVID-19 vaccine. The CDR3 sequence: CASRELAGGGTGELFF. CDR3 bases: TGTGCCAGCAGGGAACTAGCGGGAGGGGGGACCGGGGAGCTGTTTTTT.